One and the same sample provided the 8 T cell receptor beta chains below, sequenced in a study of technical replicates of blood from several donors. Sequencing was performed with immunoSEQ multiplex PCR; in TCRdb, only in-frame clones are kept and a portion is missing. The sample lists almost 70,000 clones, roughly 88% occurring once. Material: PBMCs. These receptors originate from a human donor in good health. Some clones in this sample may be carry-over from other donors' samples.

CDR3 sequence reads: CASSPGILAGEETQYF. The CDR3 nucleotides read TGTGCCAGCTCCCCAGGGATCTTAGCGGGAGAAGAGACCCAGTACTTC. The chain is built from TRBV18 and TRBJ2-5; 9 nucleotides line up with TRBD2. The trim removed 6 bases at V and 3 bases at J, leaving 11 bases unmatched. The CDR3 contains 16 residues. CDR1 and CDR2 from the germline V gene are KGHSH and LQKENI.

This sequence joins TRBV6-1 and TRBJ2-7; 10 bases line up with TRBD2. Germline V gene sequence: CDR1 MNHNS, CDR2 SASEGT. Unmatched junction bases numbered 6, after V lost 6 bases and J lost 4 bases. There are 14 residues in the CDR3. CDR3 sequence reads: CASRVGTSEYEQYF. The CDR3 nucleotides are TGTGCCAGCAGGGTAGGGACTAGCGAGTACGAGCAGTACTTC.

This chain uses TRBV7-2 with TRBJ2-5; D is undetermined. CDR3 size: 12 residues. V lost 5 bases and J lost 9, with 13 bases in between. Looked up from germline, CDR1 is SGHTA and CDR2 is FQGNSA. CDR3 region: CASSLSASAQYF. The CDR3 DNA sequence: TGTGCCAGCAGCCTCTCTGCCTCGGCCCAGTACTTC.

In its sample, this clone was seen once. This chain uses TRBV19 with TRBJ2-1, with 9 nucleotides matching TRBD2. Germline CDR1 reads LNHDA; CDR2 reads SQIVND (reference sequence). The CDR3 has 14 residues. V dropped 7 bases and J dropped 6; count of bases not matched to a gene: 7. The CDR3, as DNA: TGTGCCAGTAATAAGCGGGGGGCCGGCAATGAGCAGTTCTTC. Translation: CASNKRGAGNEQFF.

The chain couples TRBV30 to TRBJ2-5; D gene uncertain. The V gene lost 4 bases and the J gene lost 5 bases, with 14 bases spanning the gap. The germline V gene has CDR1 GTSNPN and CDR2 SVGIG (reference sequence). The CDR3 is 13 amino acids. DNA for the CDR3: TGTGCCTGGAACGAGCCGGGTCTGGAGACCCAGTACTTC. This sequence encodes CAWNEPGLETQYF.

The table lists this clone with a few counts. The rearrangement joins TRBV2 to TRBJ1-1; unclear D gene. Germline V gene sequence: CDR1 SNHLY, CDR2 FYNNEI. The CDR3 extends over 14 amino acids. The V and J ends lost 11 bases and 1 base respectively, with 17 bases between them. In DNA, the CDR3 is TGTGCCGGACGACAAGAACGGGGGAACACTGAAGCTTTCTTT. The encoded protein is CAGRQERGNTEAFF.

V is TRBV7-2 and J is TRBJ1-2; possible D gene TRBD1, 6 bases. Trimming shortened V by 5 bases and J by 3 bases, and 16 bases separated the two germline ends. This CDR3 is 15 amino acids long. Germline V gene sequence: CDR1 SGHTA, CDR2 FQGNSA. In nucleotides, the CDR3 is TGTGCCAGCAGCCCCCCCCCACAGGGTTACTATGGCTACACCTTC. Translating gives CASSPPPQGYYGYTF.

This chain uses TRBV4-2 with TRBJ2-3; 7 bases agree with TRBD2. The CDR3 runs to 15 residues. Germline V gives CDR1 LGHNA, CDR2 YNFKEQ. V was pared by 1 base and J by 4 bases, with 5 bases of the junction left unmatched. The CDR3 protein is CASSQGGAGADTQYF. CDR3 nucleotide sequence: TGTGCCAGCAGCCAAGGCGGCGCGGGGGCAGATACGCAGTATTTT.